This T cell receptor (beta chain) derives from a study of post-analysis software for immune sequencing data. Study context: The disease courses spanned relapsing-remitting, secondary progressive and progressive-relapsing forms of multiple sclerosis. Notes on the study in general: Same-batch preparations were strongly co-clustered by F measure. Compared against controls, patients with multiple sclerosis displayed significantly lower normalized Chao1 diversity. Relative to controls, patients had five TRBV segments at higher frequency, with TRBV5-6, TRBV5-1 and TRBV20-1 among these.

Carried by the TCR beta cDNA libraries were unique molecular identifiers. Via MiXCR, TCRdb re-called the PCR reads, giving one row per CDR3 protein. The sample lists 600,000 to 750,000 distinct CDR3 sequences; approximately 60% were seen once. Trimming cost V 5 bases and J 7 bases, with 20 bases left between them. CDR3 length: 15 residues. Concerning this clonotype itself: Its antigen is still unknown.

This chain joins TRBV12-3 or TRBV12-4 and TRBJ1-1; D unresolved. This sequence was found in a girl aged 2-10 years with multiple sclerosis. Input material: blood. CDR3 in DNA: TGTGCCAGCAGTAGTTCAATAAGGGAAGGCAATGAAGCTTTCTTT. Residues: CASSSSIREGNEAFF.